A single sample is the source of the 5 T cell receptor beta chains below, sequenced in a study of control samples from healthy donors and cancer patients. The repertoire was sequenced with immunoSEQ multiplex PCR; TCRdb's copy has only in-frame clones and lacks some. This table holds 160,000 or so clones, 85% to 95% found once. The sequencing input was blood. The source of these receptors is a man aged 50 to 59 in good health.

This clone was picked up one time. This sequence joins TRBV5-5 and TRBJ2-3, with D possibly being TRBD2 (6 bases). V lost 0 bases and J 2 bases, leaving 13 bases between the germline ends. The germline CDR1 and CDR2 sequences are SGHKS and YYEKEE (reference sequence). CDR3 length: 16 residues. CDR3 loop: CASSLGAGTFTDTQYF. The CDR3 coding sequence is TGTGCCAGCAGCTTGGGGGCCGGGACTTTCACAGATACGCAGTATTTT. Variable domain in full (rest from reference TRBV5-5 and TRBJ2-3): DAGVTQSPTHLIKTRGQQVTLRCSPISGHKSVSWYQQVLGQGPQFIFQYYEKEERGRGNFPDRFSARQFPNYSSELNVNALLLGDSALYLCASSLGAGTFTDTQYFGPGTRLTVL.

The chain carries TRBV18 and TRBJ2-5; tentative D call: TRBD1 (6 bases). CDR1 is KGHSH and CDR2 is LQKENI in the germline V gene. The CDR3 is made up of 14 amino acids. With 0 bases removed from V and 4 bases from J, the gap between germline ends came to 9 bases. The CDR3 spells CASSPPSGVETQYF. The CDR3 nucleotides read TGTGCCAGCTCACCACCGTCAGGGGTAGAGACCCAGTACTTC.

This clone has more than one count but fewer than ten. This chain connects TRBV25-1 to TRBJ1-1; D perhaps matches TRBD1 (6 bases). This CDR3 is 16 amino acids long. Germline V gene sequence: CDR1 MGHDK, CDR2 SYGVNS. V lost 5 bases and J lost 0, with 16 bases in between. CDR3 protein: CASSRLDRLMNTEAFF. Written as DNA, the CDR3 is TGTGCCAGCAGTCGGTTGGACAGACTGATGAACACTGAAGCTTTCTTT.

V gene TRBV28 combines with J gene TRBJ1-5; no firm D call. The V end lost 2 bases, the J end lost 4 bases, and 9 bases lay between the germline ends. The CDR3 is made up of 14 amino acids. Germline V gene data show CDR1 as MDHEN and CDR2 as SYDVKM. The CDR3 DNA reads as TGTGCCAGCAGTTTAGTGGCTCATAATCAGCCCCAGCATTTT. Residues: CASSLVAHNQPQHF.

The chain uses TRBV6-5 and TRBJ2-7; maybe TRBD1 (6 bases). V dropped 7 bases and J dropped 3 bases, with 19 bases sitting between them. CDR1 and CDR2 from the germline V gene are MNHEY and SVGAGI. CDR3 length: 15 amino acids. CDR3 nucleotides: TGTGCCAGCACTTTACTACAGGGACCGGACTACGAGCAGTACTTC. This translates into CASTLLQGPDYEQYF.